This T cell receptor (beta chain) was documented in a study of T-cell memory formation after mild COVID-19. At the level of the study: Largely, TCR clusters stayed within a single donor. The study's findings and limits: Clones shrinking from day 15 to 85 showed even CD4/CD8 mixes; later expanders tilted CD4+.

Per germline, CDR1 MGHRA and CDR2 YSYEKL. V was shortened by 4 bases and J by 5 bases, with 9 bases between the two germline ends. The CDR3 spans 12 residues. With regard to this clonotype: Its antigen remains unidentified.

cDNA libraries for TCR alpha and TCR beta, carrying sample barcodes and UMIs, came from 5'RACE with constant-segment primers. MiXCR, applied by TCRdb to the 5' RACE reads, yields one record per CDR3 protein. The sample carries approximately 580,000 distinct CDR3 sequences, around 21% recorded once. Sequenced material: PBMCs or a T cell subset sorted from them (not recorded which). This chain links TRBV4-1 with TRBJ2-7; D call uncertain. The TCR sequence derives from an adult woman who had mild COVID-19 (a few samples of this study predate the infection). Cell type and time point are not known. As DNA, the CDR3 is TGCGCCAGCAGCCCCAATTATGACGAGCAGTACTTC. It encodes CASSPNYDEQYF.